This TCR beta chain was recovered during a study of regulatory T cells in long-lasting Graves disease. Germline V gives CDR1 MDHEN, CDR2 SYDVKM. The CDR3 sequence is 15 residues long. The V end was cut by 7 bases, the J end by 1 base, with 14 bases between. Stated time point: persistent/refractory GD, antithyroid drugs over 5 years with positive TRAb. Following extraction of RNA from PBMCs, that RNA was used to make the TCR library. Peripheral blood, around 9 milliliters of it, was drawn into EDTA tubes. Study outcomes and limitations: The study found persistent patients shared more public clonotypes (2,741) than new patients (over 900).

Building the TCR beta libraries relied on iRepertoire HTBI primers, and CDR3 regions underwent Arm-PCR. TCRdb processed the multiplex PCR reads anew with MiXCR; each CDR3 protein has one entry. This sample has about 660,000 distinct CDR3 sequences, with about 32% found just once. This clonotype was observed many times. Its specificity is not known. This chain connects TRBV28 to TRBJ1-5; the D is unclear. The receptor's source is a female donor with Graves disease. The starting material was peripheral blood mononuclear cells (PBMCs), obtained when the disease was refractory, from a patient treated with antithyroid drugs. CDR3 sequence (DNA): TGTGCCAGCACCAGCCCTACAGAGAGCAATCAGCCCCAGCATTTT. Translating it yields CASTSPTESNQPQHF.